Sequencing of this T cell receptor beta chain was carried out in a study of CD8 T cells in Susac syndrome. Whole-study results and caveats: None of the CD4+ T cell repertoires in Susac syndrome showed clonal expansion.

Concerning this clonotype: The antigen is undetermined.

Deletions cut 6 bases from V and 8 bases from J, with 13 bases between. Germline CDR1 DFQATT, CDR2 SNEGSKA (reference sequence). CDR3 length equals 12 residues. The authors negatively isolated CD8+ and CD4+ T cells and FACS-enriched TEMRA cells. RNA in amounts of roughly 0.5 to 1 ug was reverse transcribed with random hexamers. Across 54 Vbeta and 13 Jbeta, immunoSEQ multiplex PCR amplified TCR beta CDR3. TCRdb passed the immunoSEQ multiplex PCR reads through MiXCR, listing each CDR3 protein once. The table lists 130,000 to 150,000 distinct CDR3 sequences, under 97% of them singletons. The clonotype comes from a human donor with Susac syndrome. Sequenced material: CD4+ T cells from PBMCs. This chain connects TRBV20-1 to TRBJ1-4, with a weak D call TRBD1 (5 bases). The CDR3 reads CSARTLTEKLFF. CDR3 nucleotide sequence: TGCAGTGCCCGGACACTAACAGAAAAACTGTTTTTT.